This T cell receptor beta chain originates from a study of identical twins listed by TCRdb under 2016. Regarding the complete study: TCR alpha and beta repertoires from monozygotic twins, unrelated adults of various ages and cord blood were deep-sequenced to test whether fetal clonotypes persist. Replicate twin experiments were performed at different times using different library preparation protocols to rule out contamination.

Receptors were amplified or captured by 5' RACE. Sequencing was performed on an Illumina HiSeq 2000. Template switching introduced a universal primer binding site; the final cDNA contained a unique molecular identifier, enabling accurate counting of TCR cDNA molecules. Specific primers in the conserved constant-segment region were used to synthesize first-strand cDNA for TCR alpha and beta chains. To control for contamination, each cDNA library was double barcoded with a SMART-Mk sample barcode plus Illumina barcodes. TruSeq adapter sequences along with Illumina sample barcodes were introduced in two successive PCR steps. The Illumina HiSeq platform was used with custom primers to sequence TCR alpha and beta cDNA libraries. The study's processing was this. Raw reads were processed with MiGEC to extract unique molecular identifiers, and MiXCR was used to determine CDR3 positions. Recombination models were inferred per individual with the repgenHMM and IGoR tools using an EM algorithm. Shared clonotypes were analyzed with the tcR package in R, and sharing was normalized by the product of cloneset sizes. Out-of-frame nonproductive sequences were analyzed to study raw recombination free of thymic and clonal selection effects. In TCRdb, the public reads were trimmed at Q25 with fastp and aligned with MiXCR, with productive beta chains retained. Entries are consolidated by CDR3 protein sequence, retaining the most common genes and DNA. V and J calls and clone size were set by TCRdb, not the authors. For this sample the table gives 600,000 to 700,000 distinct CDR3 sequences, of which roughly 20% were detected only once. Around 4.5% of the sample is held by the ten biggest clonotypes.

The paper's findings and limits, for the study overall: Excess twin sharing in beta out-of-frame sequences was weaker because fewer shared sequences lowered the signal-to-noise ratio. Because the same donors could not be followed over many years, conclusions were based on cross-sectional statistical analysis. Out-of-frame TCR alpha sequences shared between twins showed an excess of low generation-probability sequences compared with coincidental sharing between unrelated individuals. Invariant T cells such as MAIT and iNKT could partly confound zero-insertion analyses, although diverse VJ usage argued against such confounding for most clonotypes. In monozygotic twins, recombination models systematically underestimated out-of-frame TCR alpha sharing, but the models matched the sharing seen between unrelated individuals. Abundant cord blood beta clonotypes had fewer insertions, young adult naive repertoires showed a similar but weaker trend, and memory repertoires showed no such trend.

Worth noting for this clonotype: No cognate antigen has been identified for it. There are no base qualities to consult, and no much larger clone falls within one base.

V and J lose 6 bases and 0 bases, and a span of 6 bases separates them. From the cysteine up to the phenylalanine, the CDR3 has a length of 13 residues. Of all the DNA, just the CDR3 is kept, 39 bases in frame from base 1. All donors were healthy Caucasians. The twin cohort consisted of three pairs of female monozygotic twins, all aged roughly 18 to 29 years. RNA for TCR libraries was isolated from peripheral blood mononuclear cells. These data were also filed under a second study, of T cells expressing NK-cell markers. According to the second study: TCR beta-chain repertoires were profiled in sorted CD3+CD56+NKG2C+, CD3+CD56+NKG2C- and CD3+CD56-NKG2C+ T-cell subsets from several donors. Among the eight sequenced donors, seven were HCMV-seropositive and one was HCMV-seronegative. In several experiments an anti-gammadeltaTCR antibody was added to restrict sorting to alphabetaTCR-expressing T cells. In over five donors, the dominant CD3+CD56+NKG2C+ clonotypes were among the top 10 CD8+ clonotypes and accounted for about 1.0-7.5% of CD8+ T cells. Those dominant clonotypes were again the most abundant among CD3+CD56-NKG2C+ cells in a few donors, at roughly 25-60.1%. It remained unclear whether the expanded NKG2C-expressing T cell clones were specific for HCMV antigens. Randomly selected healthy volunteers, three men and five women, were used as the eight sequenced donors. A commercial ELISA kit detecting HCMV-specific IgG in serum was used to determine HCMV serostatus. For about 6 donors, bulk peripheral blood T-cell repertoires were additionally sequenced from unsorted PBMC. MIGEC was used to demultiplex reads and group reads by UMI, and MiTCR was used to assemble and quantify clonotypes. To exclude erroneous sequences, only TCR cDNA sequences supported by at least two reads were retained. Downstream repertoire analysis used the tcR package, and clonotypes were matched across fractions by CDR3 nucleotide sequence plus V segment. VDJmatch was used to annotate antigen specificity against VDJdb, with one amino acid substitution in CDR3 permitted.

The TCR sequence derives from a woman aged 18-29 years in good health. The sequenced sample was PBMCs. This chain is built from TRBV12-3 or TRBV12-4 and TRBJ1-3; the D gene cannot be resolved reliably. The CDR3 region reads CASRVSSGNTIYF. In nucleotides, the sequence is TGTGCCAGCAGAGTAAGCTCTGGAAACACCATATATTTT.